This T cell receptor (beta chain) was profiled in a study of identical twins. CDR1 is SGHTA, CDR2 FQGNSA, per germline. V gave up 5 bases and J gave up 7 bases; unmatched junction bases: 6. The CDR3 consists of 14 residues. TCRdb ran MiXCR on the 5' RACE reads and lists one entry per CDR3 protein. The data show about 700,000 distinct CDR3 sequences, over 5% seen once. The sequence came from a man between 18 and 35 years old in good health. This chain links TRBV7-2 with TRBJ2-7, with TRBD1 matching over 12 bases. The sequenced sample was naive T cells sorted from blood. CDR3 sequence reads: CASSDRDRGREQYF. CDR3 DNA sequence: TGTGCCAGCAGCGACCGGGACAGGGGGCGAGAGCAGTACTTC.